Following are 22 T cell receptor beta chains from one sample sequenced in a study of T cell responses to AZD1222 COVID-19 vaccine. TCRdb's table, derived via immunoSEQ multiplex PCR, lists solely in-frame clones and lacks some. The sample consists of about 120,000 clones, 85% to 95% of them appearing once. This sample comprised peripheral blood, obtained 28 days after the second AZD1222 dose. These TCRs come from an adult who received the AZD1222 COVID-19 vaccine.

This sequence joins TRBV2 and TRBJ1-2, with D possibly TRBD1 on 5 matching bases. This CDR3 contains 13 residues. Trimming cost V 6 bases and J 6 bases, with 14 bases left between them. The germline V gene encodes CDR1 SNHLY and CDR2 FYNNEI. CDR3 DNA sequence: TGTGCCAGCAGCGACCAGGGAGTCAATGGCTACACCTTC. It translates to CASSDQGVNGYTF.

The DNA for the CDR3 is TGTGCCAGCAGCCAAGCGTCGGAGCTGTTTTTT. Encoded protein: CASSQASELFF. This chain connects TRBV3-1 (or the pseudogene TRBV3-2) to TRBJ2-2; the D is unclear. CDR3 length: 11 amino acids. The V gene lost 1 base and the J gene lost 10 bases, with 4 bases spanning the gap. The germline gives CDR1 LGHDT, CDR2 YNNKEL (reference sequence).

This CDR3 is CASSASQGEGYTF. The CDR3 nucleotides are TGTGCCAGCTCAGCATCACAGGGTGAAGGCTACACCTTC. The V call is TRBV18, the J call TRBJ1-2; tentative D call: TRBD1 (6 bases). Germline assignment: CDR1 KGHSH and CDR2 LQKENI. The V gene lost 5 bases and the J gene lost 8 bases, with 15 bases spanning the gap. The CDR3 sequence is 13 residues long.

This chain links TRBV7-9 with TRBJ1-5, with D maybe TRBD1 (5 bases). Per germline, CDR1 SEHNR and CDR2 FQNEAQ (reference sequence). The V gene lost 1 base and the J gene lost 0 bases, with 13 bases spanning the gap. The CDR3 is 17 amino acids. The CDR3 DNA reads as TGTGCCAGCAGCTTAGACCACAGGTTACATAGCAATCAGCCCCAGCATTTT. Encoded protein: CASSLDHRLHSNQPQHF.

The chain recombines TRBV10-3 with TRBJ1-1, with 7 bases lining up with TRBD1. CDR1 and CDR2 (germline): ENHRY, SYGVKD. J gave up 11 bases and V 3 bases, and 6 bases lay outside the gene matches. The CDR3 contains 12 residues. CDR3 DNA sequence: TGTGCCATCAGTGATTCTGACAGGGAGGCTTTCTTT. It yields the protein CAISDSDREAFF.

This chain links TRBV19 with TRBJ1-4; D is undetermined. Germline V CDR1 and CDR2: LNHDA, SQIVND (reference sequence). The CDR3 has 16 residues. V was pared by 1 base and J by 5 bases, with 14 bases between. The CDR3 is CASSIVTTALNEKLFF. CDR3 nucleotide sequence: TGTGCCAGTAGTATAGTTACGACCGCCCTGAATGAAAAACTGTTTTTT.

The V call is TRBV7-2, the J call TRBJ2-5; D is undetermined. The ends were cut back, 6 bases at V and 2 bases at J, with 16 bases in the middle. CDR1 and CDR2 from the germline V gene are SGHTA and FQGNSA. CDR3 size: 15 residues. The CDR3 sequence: CASRQKSRAQETQYF. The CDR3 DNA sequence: TGTGCCAGCAGACAAAAAAGCCGGGCGCAAGAGACCCAGTACTTC. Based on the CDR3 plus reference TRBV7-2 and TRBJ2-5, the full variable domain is GAGVSQSPSNKVTEKGKDVELRCDPISGHTALYWYRQSLGQGLEFLIYFQGNSAPDKSGLPSDRFSAERTGGSVSTLTIQRTQQEDSAVYLCASRQKSRAQETQYFGPGTRLLVL.

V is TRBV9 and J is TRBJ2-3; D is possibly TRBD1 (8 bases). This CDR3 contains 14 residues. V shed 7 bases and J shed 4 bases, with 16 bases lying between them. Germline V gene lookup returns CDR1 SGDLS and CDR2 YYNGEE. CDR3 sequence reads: CASSYTGGADTQYF. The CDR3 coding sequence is TGTGCCAGCTCTTACACAGGGGGGGCAGATACGCAGTATTTT.

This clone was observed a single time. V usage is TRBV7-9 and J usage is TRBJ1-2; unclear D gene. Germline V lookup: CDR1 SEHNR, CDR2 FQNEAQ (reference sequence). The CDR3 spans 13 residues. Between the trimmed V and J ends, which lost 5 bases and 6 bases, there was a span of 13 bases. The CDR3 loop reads CASSHSTGHGYTF. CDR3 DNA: TGTGCCAGCAGCCACTCGACGGGTCATGGCTACACCTTC.

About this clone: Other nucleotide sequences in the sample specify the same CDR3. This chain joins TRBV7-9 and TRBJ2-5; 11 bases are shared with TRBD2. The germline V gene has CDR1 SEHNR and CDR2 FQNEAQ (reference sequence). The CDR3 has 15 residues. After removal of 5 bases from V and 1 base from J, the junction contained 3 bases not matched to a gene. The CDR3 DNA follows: TGTGCCAGCAGCCCCCTAGCGGGGGGCCAAGAGACCCAGTACTTC. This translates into CASSPLAGGQETQYF.

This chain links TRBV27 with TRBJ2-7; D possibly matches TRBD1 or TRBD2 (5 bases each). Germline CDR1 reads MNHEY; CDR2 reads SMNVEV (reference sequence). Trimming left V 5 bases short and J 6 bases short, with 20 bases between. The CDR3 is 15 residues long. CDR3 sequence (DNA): TGTGCCAGCAGTCCCCGAGGCAGGGAGCCCTCCGAGCAGTACTTC. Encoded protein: CASSPRGREPSEQYF.

The CDR3 region is CATSRDSGTGVGNQPQHF. The CDR3 coding sequence is TGTGCCACCAGCAGAGATAGCGGGACAGGGGTGGGCAATCAGCCCCAGCATTTT. The rearrangement joins TRBV15 to TRBJ1-5; 10 bases match TRBD1. The CDR3 spans 18 residues. The germline gives CDR1 LNHNV, CDR2 YYDKDF (reference sequence). J was trimmed by 2 bases and V by 0 bases; bases with no gene match: 7.

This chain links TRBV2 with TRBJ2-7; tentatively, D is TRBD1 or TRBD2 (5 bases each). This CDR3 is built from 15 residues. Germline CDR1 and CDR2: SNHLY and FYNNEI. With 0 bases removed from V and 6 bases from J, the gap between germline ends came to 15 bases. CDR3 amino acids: CASSEAGVPAGEQYF. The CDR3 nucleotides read TGTGCCAGCAGTGAAGCGGGGGTCCCGGCGGGCGAGCAGTACTTC.

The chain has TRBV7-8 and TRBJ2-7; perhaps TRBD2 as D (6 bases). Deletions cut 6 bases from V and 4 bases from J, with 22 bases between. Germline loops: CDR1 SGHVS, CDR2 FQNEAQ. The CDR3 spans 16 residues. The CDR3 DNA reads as TGTGCCAGCAGGTTCTCCTTGGGGGGACCCACGTACGAGCAGTACTTC. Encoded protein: CASRFSLGGPTYEQYF.

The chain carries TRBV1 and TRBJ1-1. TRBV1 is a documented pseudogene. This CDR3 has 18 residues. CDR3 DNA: TGCACCAGCAGCTCAATCCGGGCCCCCATCCCCATGAACACTGAAGCTTTCTTT. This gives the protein CTSSSIRAPIPMNTEAFF.

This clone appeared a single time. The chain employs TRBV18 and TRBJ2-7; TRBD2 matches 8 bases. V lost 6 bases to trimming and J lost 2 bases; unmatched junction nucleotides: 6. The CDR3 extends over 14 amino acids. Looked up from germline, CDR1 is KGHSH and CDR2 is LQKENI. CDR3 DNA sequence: TGTGCCAGCTCCTCACTAGCGGAGGCCTACGAGCAGTACTTC. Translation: CASSSLAEAYEQYF.

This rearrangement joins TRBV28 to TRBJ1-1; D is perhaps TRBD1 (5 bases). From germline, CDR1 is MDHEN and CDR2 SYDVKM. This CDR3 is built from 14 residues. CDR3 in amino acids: CVIRGAEVHTEAFF. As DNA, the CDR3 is TGTGTCATTAGGGGCGCCGAGGTGCACACTGAAGCTTTCTTT.

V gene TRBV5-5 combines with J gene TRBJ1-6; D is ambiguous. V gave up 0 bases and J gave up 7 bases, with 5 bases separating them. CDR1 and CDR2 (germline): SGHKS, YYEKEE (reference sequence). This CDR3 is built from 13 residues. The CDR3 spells CASSLDVNSPLHF. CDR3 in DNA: TGTGCCAGCAGCTTGGATGTGAATTCACCCCTCCACTTT.

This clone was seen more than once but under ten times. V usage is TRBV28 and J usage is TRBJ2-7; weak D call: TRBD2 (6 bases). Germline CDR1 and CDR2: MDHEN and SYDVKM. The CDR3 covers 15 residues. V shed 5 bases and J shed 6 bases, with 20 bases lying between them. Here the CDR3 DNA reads TGTGCCAGCAGTCCCGCAACCGGGACTTTCAGCGAGCAGTACTTC. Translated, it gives CASSPATGTFSEQYF.

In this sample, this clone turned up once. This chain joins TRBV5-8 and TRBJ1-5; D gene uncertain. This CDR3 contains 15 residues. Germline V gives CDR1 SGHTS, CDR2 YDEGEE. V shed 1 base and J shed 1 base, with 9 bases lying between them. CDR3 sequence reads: CASSLQEGSNQPQHF. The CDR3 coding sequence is TGTGCCAGCAGCTTGCAGGAGGGCAGCAATCAGCCCCAGCATTTT.

The CDR3 sequence: CASSSQTGGGEAFF. CDR3 nucleotide sequence: TGTGCCAGCAGCTCCCAAACAGGGGGCGGCGAAGCTTTCTTT. The gene calls are TRBV28 and TRBJ1-1; 9 positions match TRBD1. J lost 8 bases, V lost 6 bases, and 10 bases had no gene match. CDR1 is MDHEN and CDR2 is SYDVKM in the germline V gene. The CDR3 covers 14 residues.

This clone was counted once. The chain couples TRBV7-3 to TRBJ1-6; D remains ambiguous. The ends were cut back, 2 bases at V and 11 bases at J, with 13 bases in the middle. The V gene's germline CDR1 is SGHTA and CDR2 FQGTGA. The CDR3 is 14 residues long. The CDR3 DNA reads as TGTGCCAGCAGCTTAGGGGATTCTTTGGCACCCCTCCACTTT. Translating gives CASSLGDSLAPLHF.